This TCR beta chain appears in the sequencing data of a study of blood T cells in healthy people across ages. Germline V gene data show CDR1 as SGHVS and CDR2 as FQNEAQ. V lost 6 bases and J 10 bases, leaving 21 bases between the germline ends. The CDR3 is made up of 14 amino acids. Sample-barcoded 5' priming and a J-beta primer mix drove a second PCR of 7 to 11 cycles. TCRdb used MiXCR to reprocess the 5' RACE reads, holding one entry per CDR3 protein. The sample holds around 790,000 distinct CDR3 sequences, around 42% seen once. This clonotype was picked up many times. The sample was blood. This receptor was taken from a man in his 60s in good health. This chain joins TRBV7-8 and TRBJ1-1, with D perhaps matching TRBD1 (6 bases). CDR3 amino acids: CASRPNPGAGRAFF. Written as DNA, the CDR3 is TGTGCCAGCAGACCTAATCCGGGGGCCGGACGAGCTTTCTTT.